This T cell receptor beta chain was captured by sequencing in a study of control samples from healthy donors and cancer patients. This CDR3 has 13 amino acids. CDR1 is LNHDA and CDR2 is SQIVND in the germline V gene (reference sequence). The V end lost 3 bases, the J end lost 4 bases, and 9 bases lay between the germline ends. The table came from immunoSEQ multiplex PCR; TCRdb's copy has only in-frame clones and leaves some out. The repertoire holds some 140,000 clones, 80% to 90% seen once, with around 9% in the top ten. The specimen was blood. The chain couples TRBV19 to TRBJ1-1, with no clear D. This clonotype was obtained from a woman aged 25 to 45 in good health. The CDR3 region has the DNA TGTGCCAGTAGTATCCGGGCGGGCACTGAAGCTTTCTTT. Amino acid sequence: CASSIRAGTEAFF.